This is a list of T cell receptor beta chains from one sample in a study of blood T cell repertoires in COVID-19. Sequencing used immunoSEQ multiplex PCR; TCRdb keeps in-frame clones, though not all of them. The repertoire consists of roughly 250,000 clones, with about nine tenths occurring once and the leading ten covering about 2.1%. What was sequenced was PBMCs or T cells enriched from blood (not recorded which). The source of these receptors is a woman in her forties with acute COVID-19. CDR3s include the opening cysteine and the closing phenylalanine or tryptophan. A D gene is named only where the DNA matches it firmly. Clone size is given for some rows only: seen once, a few or many times, or a class if the clone is expanded.

J gene: TRBJ1-2; D gene: -; clone size: -; V gene: TRBV20-1; CDR3 DNA: TGCAGTGCTGACTACGACCACGGCTACACCTTC; CDR3 protein: CSADYDHGYTF
J gene: TRBJ2-2; D gene: TRBD1; clone size: -; V gene: TRBV6-1; CDR3 DNA: TGTGCCAGCAGTGCAAGGACAGGGAGTAACACCGGGGAGCTGTTTTTT; CDR3 protein: CASSARTGSNTGELFF
J gene: TRBJ1-2; D gene: -; clone size: -; V gene: TRBV19; CDR3 DNA: TGTGCCAGTAGGCTTACAGGGATTTCTTCCTATGGCTACACCTTC; CDR3 protein: CASRLTGISSYGYTF
J gene: TRBJ1-2; D gene: TRBD1; clone size: -; V gene: TRBV28; CDR3 DNA: TGTGCCAGCAGTGGACAGGTCCGAGGCTACACCTTC; CDR3 protein: CASSGQVRGYTF
J gene: TRBJ2-3; D gene: -; clone size: -; V gene: TRBV1; CDR3 DNA: TGCACCAGCTGTACTAGCGGGGGGATTCCCACAGATACGCAGTATTTT; CDR3 protein: CTSCTSGGIPTDTQYF
J gene: TRBJ1-1; D gene: -; clone size: -; V gene: TRBV9; CDR3 DNA: TGTGCCAGCAGCGTAGCTGGAGCCTACACTGAAGCTTTCTTT; CDR3 protein: CASSVAGAYTEAFF
J gene: TRBJ1-2; D gene: TRBD1; clone size: -; V gene: TRBV10-3; CDR3 DNA: TGTGCCATCAGTGATGGACAGGGGAGAGGCTACACCTTC; CDR3 protein: CAISDGQGRGYTF
J gene: TRBJ2-7; D gene: TRBD2; clone size: -; V gene: TRBV4-1; CDR3 DNA: TGCGCCAGCAGCCCAAGCGGGAGCGGGTACGAGCAGTACTTC; CDR3 protein: CASSPSGSGYEQYF
J gene: TRBJ2-7; D gene: TRBD1; clone size: -; V gene: TRBV6-5; CDR3 DNA: TGTGCCAGCAGACTAGGACAGGGGCCGTACGAGCAGTACTTC; CDR3 protein: CASRLGQGPYEQYF
J gene: TRBJ1-3; D gene: TRBD1; clone size: -; V gene: TRBV5-1; CDR3 DNA: TGCGCCAGCAGCTTGGGACAGGGCGCCATATATTTT; CDR3 protein: CASSLGQGAIYF
J gene: TRBJ2-2; D gene: TRBD1; clone size: once; V gene: TRBV18; CDR3 DNA: TGTGCCAGCTCACCGACATACAGGGGCACCGGGGAGCTGTTTTTT; CDR3 protein: CASSPTYRGTGELFF
J gene: TRBJ1-5; D gene: TRBD1; clone size: -; V gene: TRBV2; CDR3 DNA: TGTGCCTCCCCCCTCAGGGACAGGGGAGAGTGCGTGGTCAATCAGCCCCAGCATTTT; CDR3 protein: CASPLRDRGECVVNQPQHF
J gene: TRBJ1-5; D gene: -; clone size: -; V gene: TRBV3-1/TRBV3-2; CDR3 DNA: TGTGCCAGCAGCAGGAGGGCGGGCAATCAGCCCCAGCATTTT; CDR3 protein: CASSRRAGNQPQHF
J gene: TRBJ2-5; D gene: TRBD2; clone size: -; V gene: TRBV2; CDR3 DNA: TGTGCCAGCGGTGGTAGCGGGGGGCCTCGTCGCACCCAGTACTTC; CDR3 protein: CASGGSGGPRRTQYF
J gene: TRBJ1-3; D gene: TRBD1; clone size: -; V gene: TRBV27; CDR3 DNA: TGTGCCAGCAGACCCAGGGGGCCTGGAAACACCATATATTTT; CDR3 protein: CASRPRGPGNTIYF
J gene: TRBJ2-7; D gene: TRBD1; clone size: -; V gene: TRBV2; CDR3 DNA: TGTGCCAGCAGCCGGGACAGGGCCTACGAGCAGTACTTC; CDR3 protein: CASSRDRAYEQYF
J gene: TRBJ1-4; D gene: TRBD1; clone size: -; V gene: TRBV4-1; CDR3 DNA: TGCGCCAGCAGCCCCCCGGGACAGGGAGTAAAACTGTTTTTT; CDR3 protein: CASSPPGQGVKLFF
J gene: TRBJ2-1; D gene: TRBD1; clone size: -; V gene: TRBV24-1; CDR3 DNA: TGTGCCACCAGTGCGGGACAGGGGGCATATGAGCAGTTCTTC; CDR3 protein: CATSAGQGAYEQFF
J gene: TRBJ2-7; D gene: -; clone size: -; V gene: TRBV2; CDR3 DNA: TGTGCCAGCAGTGAAGCGCTTAGAGGCGAGCAGTACTTC; CDR3 protein: CASSEALRGEQYF
J gene: TRBJ2-7; D gene: -; clone size: -; V gene: TRBV12-3/TRBV12-4; CDR3 DNA: TGTGCCAGCAGTTTAGACAGGACCTACGAGCAGTACTTC; CDR3 protein: CASSLDRTYEQYF
J gene: TRBJ1-2; D gene: -; clone size: -; V gene: TRBV27; CDR3 DNA: TGTGCCAGCAGTCCGGGGGTACCCAACTATGGCTACACCTTC; CDR3 protein: CASSPGVPNYGYTF
J gene: TRBJ2-2; D gene: TRBD1; clone size: -; V gene: TRBV2; CDR3 DNA: TGTGCCAGCACGACCGGGACAGGGAACACCGGGGAGCTGTTTTTT; CDR3 protein: CASTTGTGNTGELFF
J gene: TRBJ1-2; D gene: TRBD1; clone size: -; V gene: TRBV28; CDR3 DNA: TGTGCCAGCAGTCTCGACAGGGGGCATGGCTACACCTTC; CDR3 protein: CASSLDRGHGYTF
J gene: TRBJ2-7; D gene: TRBD1; clone size: -; V gene: TRBV2; CDR3 DNA: TGTGCCAGCAGTGACACAGGGGGACGCTACGAGCAGTACTTC; CDR3 protein: CASSDTGGRYEQYF
J gene: TRBJ1-3; D gene: -; clone size: -; V gene: TRBV6-5; CDR3 DNA: TGTGCCAGCAGCAGGGGTTCTGGAAACACCATATATTTT; CDR3 protein: CASSRGSGNTIYF
J gene: TRBJ1-2; D gene: -; clone size: -; V gene: TRBV7-6; CDR3 DNA: TGTGCCAGCAGCTTATCGGGGTTAGGTGGCTACACCTTC; CDR3 protein: CASSLSGLGGYTF